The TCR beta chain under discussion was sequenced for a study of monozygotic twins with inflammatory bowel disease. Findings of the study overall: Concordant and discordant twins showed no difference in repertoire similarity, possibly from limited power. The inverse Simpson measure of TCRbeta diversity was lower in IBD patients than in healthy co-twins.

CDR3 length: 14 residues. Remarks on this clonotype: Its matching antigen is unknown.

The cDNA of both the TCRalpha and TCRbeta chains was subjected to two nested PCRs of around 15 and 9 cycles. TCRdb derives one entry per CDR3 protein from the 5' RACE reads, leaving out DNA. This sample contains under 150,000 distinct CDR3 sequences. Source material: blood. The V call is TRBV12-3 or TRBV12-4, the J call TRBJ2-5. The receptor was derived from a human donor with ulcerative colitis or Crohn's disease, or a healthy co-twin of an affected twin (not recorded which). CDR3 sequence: CASSLEQNQETQYF.